These 10 T cell receptor beta chains were sequenced from one sample in a study of OX40 agonist ivuxolimab in advanced cancers. Data came from immunoSEQ multiplex PCR; TCRdb stores just in-frame clones and leaves some out. The data hold more than 15,000 clones, with 60% to 80% observed a single time. Source: CD4+ or CD8+ T cells sorted from blood, taken in a trial of the OX40 agonist ivuxolimab. The receptors were sampled from an adult with an advanced solid tumor such as melanoma, head and neck, liver or kidney cancer.

This sequence joins TRBV6-5 and TRBJ1-2; maybe TRBD1 (5 bases). V was clipped by 2 bases and J by 2 bases, with 9 bases between them. This CDR3 is 14 amino acids long. Germline values: CDR1 MNHEY, CDR2 SVGAGI. The CDR3 reads CASSYGDPNYGYTF. In nucleotides, the CDR3 is TGTGCCAGCAGTTACGGGGACCCCAACTATGGCTACACCTTC.

This clone is medium-sized within its sample. The rearrangement uses TRBV7-2 and TRBJ1-2; D not resolved. The CDR3 is 14 amino acids. Deletions cut 0 bases from V and 6 bases from J, with 11 bases between. The V gene's germline CDR1 is SGHTA and CDR2 FQGNSA. In nucleotides, the CDR3 is TGTGCCAGCAGCTTAGCGTTCTTGGGTGATGGCTACACCTTC. This sequence encodes CASSLAFLGDGYTF. Based on the CDR3 plus reference TRBV7-2 and TRBJ1-2, the full variable domain is GAGVSQSPSNKVTEKGKDVELRCDPISGHTALYWYRQSLGQGLEFLIYFQGNSAPDKSGLPSDRFSAERTGGSVSTLTIQRTQQEDSAVYLCASSLAFLGDGYTFGSGTRLTVV.

V gene TRBV5-4 combines with J gene TRBJ1-6; D unclear. Trimming stripped 4 bases from V and 8 bases from J, with 16 bases between. The CDR3 runs to 15 residues. CDR1 is SGHNT, CDR2 YYREEE, per germline (reference sequence). For the CDR3, the DNA is TGTGCCAGCAGCCTCGGACTTGAACGGGATTCACCCCTCCACTTT. Translating it yields CASSLGLERDSPLHF.

The CDR3 DNA reads as TGTGCCAGCGAGGGGGCCTCCTACGAGCAGTACTTC. Protein sequence: CASEGASYEQYF. V gene TRBV6-6 combines with J gene TRBJ2-7; 7 bases align to TRBD1. The CDR3 length is 12 residues. The J segment lost 0 bases and the V segment lost 8 bases, leaving 1 base of the junction unmatched. Germline assignment: CDR1 MNHNY and CDR2 SVGAGI (reference sequence).

This chain links TRBV5-1 with TRBJ2-5, with D tentatively TRBD2 (6 bases). The CDR3 consists of 13 residues. V shed 4 bases and J shed 11 bases, with 18 bases lying between them. Germline-derived CDR1 and CDR2 are SGHRS and YFSETQ. In DNA form, the CDR3 reads TGCGCCAGCAGCCTCGAAATAGGCGGGGAGCAGTACTTC. Amino acids: CASSLEIGGEQYF.

The V gene is TRBV7-9, the J gene TRBJ2-7; D gene uncertain. This CDR3 has 13 residues. Trimming took off 6 bases at V and 2 bases at J, with 11 bases between the two ends. Germline-derived CDR1 and CDR2 are SEHNR and FQNEAQ (reference sequence). CDR3 region: CASRDGRAYEQYF. CDR3 nucleotides: TGTGCCAGCAGAGACGGTAGAGCCTACGAGCAGTACTTC.

The rearrangement joins TRBV14 to TRBJ2-3, with 8 bases that match TRBD2. Trimming cost V 1 base and J 5 bases; bases outside gene matches: 8. There are 16 residues in the CDR3. Germline V gene sequence: CDR1 SGHDN, CDR2 FVKESK. CDR3 protein: CASSQVFGRAEDTQYF. In DNA, the CDR3 is TGTGCCAGCAGCCAAGTATTCGGGAGGGCCGAAGATACGCAGTATTTT. The full variable domain, completed using reference TRBV14 and TRBJ2-3, is EAGVTQFPSHSVIEKGQTVTLRCDPISGHDNLYWYRRVMGKEIKFLLHFVKESKQDESGMPNNRFLAERTGGTYSTLKVQPAELEDSGVYFCASSQVFGRAEDTQYFGPGTRLTVL.

The V gene is TRBV4-1, the J gene TRBJ2-7, with unresolved D. CDR1 is MGHRA, CDR2 YSYEKL, per germline. V was shortened by 1 base and J by 3 bases, with 7 bases between the two germline ends. CDR3 size: 13 residues. The CDR3 here is CASSQVGFYEQYF. The CDR3 DNA reads TGCGCCAGCAGCCAAGTTGGGTTCTACGAGCAGTACTTC.

The rearrangement joins TRBV9 to TRBJ2-2; D is ambiguous. V dropped 4 bases and J dropped 6 bases, with 10 bases sitting between them. This CDR3 has 13 residues. The germline V gene has CDR1 SGDLS and CDR2 YYNGEE. Here the CDR3 DNA reads TGTGCCAGCAGCCCCTCGCGCGCCGGGGAGCTGTTTTTT. It specifies CASSPSRAGELFF.

This clone was counted only a few times. The J gene is TRBJ2-7, the V gene TRBV7-9, with D possibly being TRBD1 (5 bases). CDR1 is SEHNR, CDR2 FQNEAQ, per germline (reference sequence). The CDR3 loop spans 13 amino acids. V gave up 4 bases and J gave up 3 bases, with 10 bases separating them. The CDR3 spells CASSSDQGYEQYF. The CDR3 DNA reads TGTGCCAGCAGCTCGGACCAGGGCTACGAGCAGTACTTC.